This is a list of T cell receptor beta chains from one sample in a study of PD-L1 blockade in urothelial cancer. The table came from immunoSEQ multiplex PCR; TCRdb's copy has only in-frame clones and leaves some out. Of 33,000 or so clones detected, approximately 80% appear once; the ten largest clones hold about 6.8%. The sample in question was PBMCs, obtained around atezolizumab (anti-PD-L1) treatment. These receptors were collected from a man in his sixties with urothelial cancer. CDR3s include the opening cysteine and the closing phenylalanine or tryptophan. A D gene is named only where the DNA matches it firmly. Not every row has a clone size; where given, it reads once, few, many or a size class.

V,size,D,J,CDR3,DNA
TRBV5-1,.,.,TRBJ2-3,CASSLVQLSTDTQYF,TGCGCCAGCAGCTTGGTACAGTTGAGCACAGATACGCAGTATTTT
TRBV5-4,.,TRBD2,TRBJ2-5,CASSLDVSSGGATQYF,TGTGCCAGCAGCTTGGATGTTTCTAGCGGGGGGGCGACCCAGTACTTC
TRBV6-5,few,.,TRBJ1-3,CASRPDGGLGNTIYF,TGTGCCAGCAGACCGGACGGAGGACTCGGAAACACCATATATTTT
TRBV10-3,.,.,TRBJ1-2,CASWGGAGYGYTF,TGTGCCAGTTGGGGGGGCGCAGGCTATGGCTACACCTTC
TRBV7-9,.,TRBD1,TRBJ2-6,CASRLQGTGANVLTF,TGTGCCAGCAGGTTACAGGGGACCGGGGCCAACGTCCTGACTTTC
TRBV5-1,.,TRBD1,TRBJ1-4,CASSLDRRGGTNEKLFF,TGCGCCAGCAGCTTGGATCGGCGAGGGGGCACTAATGAAAAACTGTTTTTT
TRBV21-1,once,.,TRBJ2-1,CASSKPGLAVQDEQFF,TGTGCCAGCAGTAAACCTGGACTAGCGGTCCAAGATGAGCAGTTCTTC
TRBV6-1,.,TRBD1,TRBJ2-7,CASSMTGDYEQYF,TGTGCCAGCAGTATGACAGGGGATTACGAGCAGTACTTC
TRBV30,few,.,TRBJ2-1,CAWSGEDEQFF,TGTGCCTGGAGTGGGGAGGATGAGCAGTTCTTC
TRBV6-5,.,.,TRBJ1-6,CASSYRSGQGNSPLHF,TGTGCCAGCAGTTACAGGTCAGGGCAGGGGAATTCACCCCTCCACTTT
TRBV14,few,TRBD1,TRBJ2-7,CASSLGQGAHEQYF,TGTGCCAGCAGCCTCGGACAGGGGGCCCACGAGCAGTACTTC
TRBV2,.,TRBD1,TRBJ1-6,CASSELGQANSPLHF,TGTGCCAGCAGTGAACTGGGACAGGCTAATTCACCCCTCCACTTT
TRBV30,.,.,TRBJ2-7,CAWGRTDYEQYF,TGTGCCTGGGGACGGACAGACTACGAGCAGTACTTC
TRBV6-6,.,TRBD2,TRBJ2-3,CASSYLAASTDTQYF,TGTGCCAGCAGTTACCTAGCGGCTAGCACAGATACGCAGTATTTT
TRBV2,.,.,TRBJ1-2,CASSESRGNYGYTF,TGTGCCAGCAGTGAATCGCGGGGAAACTATGGCTACACCTTC
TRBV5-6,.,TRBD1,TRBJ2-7,CASSFRGQGKHEQYF,TGTGCCAGCAGCTTCCGGGGACAGGGGAAACACGAGCAGTACTTC
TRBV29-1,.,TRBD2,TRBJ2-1,CSVEVIRGLAGGVGNEQFF,TGCAGCGTTGAAGTGATTAGGGGACTAGCGGGGGGAGTGGGCAATGAGCAGTTCTTC
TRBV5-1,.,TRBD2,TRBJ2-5,CASSQVAGPSQETQYF,TGCGCCAGCAGCCAGGTAGCGGGGCCCAGCCAAGAGACCCAGTACTTC
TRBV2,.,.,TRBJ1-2,CASSEFRTAYGYTF,TGTGCCAGCAGTGAATTTAGGACAGCGTATGGCTACACCTTC
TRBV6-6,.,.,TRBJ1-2,CASSPGSFYGYTF,TGTGCCAGCAGCCCCGGGAGTTTCTATGGCTACACCTTC
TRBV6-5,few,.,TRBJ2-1,CASSLTAGTYNEQFF,TGTGCCAGCAGTTTGACCGCCGGGACTTACAATGAGCAGTTCTTC
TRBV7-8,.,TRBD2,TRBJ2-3,CASSLRSGATDTQYF,TGTGCCAGCAGCTTAAGAAGCGGGGCCACAGATACGCAGTATTTT
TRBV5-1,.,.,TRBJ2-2,CASSTGQNTGELFF,TGCGCCAGCAGTACTGGACAGAACACCGGGGAGCTGTTTTTT
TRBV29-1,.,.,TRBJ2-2,CSVEERNTGELFF,TGCAGCGTTGAAGAGCGAAACACCGGGGAGCTGTTTTTT
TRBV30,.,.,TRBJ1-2,CAWSDRTAANYGYTF,TGTGCCTGGAGTGACCGGACTGCAGCTAACTATGGCTACACCTTC